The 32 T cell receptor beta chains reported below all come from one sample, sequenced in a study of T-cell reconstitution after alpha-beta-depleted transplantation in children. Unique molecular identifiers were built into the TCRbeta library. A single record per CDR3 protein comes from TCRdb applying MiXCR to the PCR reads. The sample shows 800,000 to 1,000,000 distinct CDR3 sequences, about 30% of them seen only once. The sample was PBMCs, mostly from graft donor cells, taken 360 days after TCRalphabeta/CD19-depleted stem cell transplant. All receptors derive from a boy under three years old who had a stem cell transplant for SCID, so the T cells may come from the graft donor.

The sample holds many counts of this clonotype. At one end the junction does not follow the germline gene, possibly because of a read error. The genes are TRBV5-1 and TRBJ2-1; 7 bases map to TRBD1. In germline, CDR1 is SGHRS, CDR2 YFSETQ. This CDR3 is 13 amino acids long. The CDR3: CASSLGGRDEQFF. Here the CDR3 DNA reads TGTGCCAGCAGCTTAGGGGGCAGGGATGAGCAGTTCTTC.

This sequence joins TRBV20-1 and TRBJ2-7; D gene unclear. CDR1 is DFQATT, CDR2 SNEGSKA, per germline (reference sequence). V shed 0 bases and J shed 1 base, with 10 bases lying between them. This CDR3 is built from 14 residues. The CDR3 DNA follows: TGCAGTGCTAGAGATATTAACAGTTCCTACGAGCAGTACTTC. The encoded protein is CSARDINSSYEQYF.

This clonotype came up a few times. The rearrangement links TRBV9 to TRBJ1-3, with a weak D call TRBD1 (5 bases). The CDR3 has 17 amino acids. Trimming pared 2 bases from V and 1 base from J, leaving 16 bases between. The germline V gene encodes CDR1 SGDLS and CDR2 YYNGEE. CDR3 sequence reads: CASSVLPGSSSGNTIYF. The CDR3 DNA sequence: TGTGCCAGCAGCGTCCTCCCAGGGTCATCTTCTGGAAACACCATATATTTT.

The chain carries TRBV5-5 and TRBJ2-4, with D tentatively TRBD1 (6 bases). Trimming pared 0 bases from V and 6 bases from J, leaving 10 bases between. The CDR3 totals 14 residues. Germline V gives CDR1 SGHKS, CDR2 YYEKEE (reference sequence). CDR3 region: CASSLVQGLNIQYF. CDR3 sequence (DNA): TGTGCCAGCAGCTTGGTTCAGGGGCTAAACATTCAGTACTTC.

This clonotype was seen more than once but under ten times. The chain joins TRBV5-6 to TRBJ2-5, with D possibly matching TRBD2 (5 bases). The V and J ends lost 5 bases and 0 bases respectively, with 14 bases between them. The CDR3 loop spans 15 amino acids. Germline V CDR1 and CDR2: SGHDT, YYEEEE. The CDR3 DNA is TGTGCCAGCAGTTTTAAGGACTGGTACCAAGAGACCCAGTACTTC. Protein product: CASSFKDWYQETQYF.

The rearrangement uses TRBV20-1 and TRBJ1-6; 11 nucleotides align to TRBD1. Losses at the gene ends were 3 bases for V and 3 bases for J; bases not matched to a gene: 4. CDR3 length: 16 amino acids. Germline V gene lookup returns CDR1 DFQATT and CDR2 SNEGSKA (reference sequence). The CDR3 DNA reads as TGCAGTGCTAGGGCGGACAGGGGGCTCTATAATTCACCCCTCCACTTT. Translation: CSARADRGLYNSPLHF.

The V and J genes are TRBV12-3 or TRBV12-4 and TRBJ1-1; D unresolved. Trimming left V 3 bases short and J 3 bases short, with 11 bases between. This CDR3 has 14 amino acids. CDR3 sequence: CASSFKEAYTEAFF. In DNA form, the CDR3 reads TGTGCCAGCAGTTTTAAAGAAGCGTACACTGAAGCTTTCTTT.

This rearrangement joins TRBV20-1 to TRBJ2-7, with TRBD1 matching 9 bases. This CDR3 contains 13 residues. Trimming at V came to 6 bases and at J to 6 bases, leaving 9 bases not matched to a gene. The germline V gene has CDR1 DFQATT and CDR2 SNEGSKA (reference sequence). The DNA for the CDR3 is TGCAGTGCCCAAAGGACAGGGGTTGGCGAGCAGTACTTC. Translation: CSAQRTGVGEQYF.

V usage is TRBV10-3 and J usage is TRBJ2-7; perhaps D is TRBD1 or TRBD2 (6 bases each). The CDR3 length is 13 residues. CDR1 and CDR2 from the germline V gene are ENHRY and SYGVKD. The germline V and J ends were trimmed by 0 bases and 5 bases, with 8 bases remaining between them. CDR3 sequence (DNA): TGTGCCATCAGTGAGTCGGGGGGCCACGAGCAGTACTTC. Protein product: CAISESGGHEQYF.

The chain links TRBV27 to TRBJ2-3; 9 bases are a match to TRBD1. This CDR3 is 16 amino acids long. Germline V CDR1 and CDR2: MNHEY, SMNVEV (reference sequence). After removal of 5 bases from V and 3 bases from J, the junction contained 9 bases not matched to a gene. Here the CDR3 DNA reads TGTGCCAGCAGTACACACAGGGGGCGAAGGACAGATACGCAGTATTTT. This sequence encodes CASSTHRGRRTDTQYF.

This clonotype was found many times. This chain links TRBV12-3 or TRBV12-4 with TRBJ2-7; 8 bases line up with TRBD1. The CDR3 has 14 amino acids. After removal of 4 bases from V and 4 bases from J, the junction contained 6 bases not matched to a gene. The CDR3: CASSYGQGGYEQYF. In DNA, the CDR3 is TGTGCCAGCAGTTATGGACAGGGTGGATACGAGCAGTACTTC.

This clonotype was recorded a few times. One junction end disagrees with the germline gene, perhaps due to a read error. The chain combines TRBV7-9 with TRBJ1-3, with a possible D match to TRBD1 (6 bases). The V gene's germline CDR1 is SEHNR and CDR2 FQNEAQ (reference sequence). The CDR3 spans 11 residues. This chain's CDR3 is CASSLNGGGSF. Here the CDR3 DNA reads TGTGCCAGCAGCTTAAACGGGGGCGGCTCCTTT.

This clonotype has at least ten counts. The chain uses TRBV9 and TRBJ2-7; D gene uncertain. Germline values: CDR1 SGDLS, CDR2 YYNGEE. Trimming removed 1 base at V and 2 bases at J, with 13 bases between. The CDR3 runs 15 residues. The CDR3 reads CASSVSPGPTYEQYF. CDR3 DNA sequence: TGTGCCAGCAGCGTAAGCCCCGGTCCCACCTACGAGCAGTACTTC.

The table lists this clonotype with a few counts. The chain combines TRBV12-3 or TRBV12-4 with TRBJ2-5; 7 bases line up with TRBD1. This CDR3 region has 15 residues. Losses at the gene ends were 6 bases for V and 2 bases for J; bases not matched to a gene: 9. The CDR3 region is CASRTLGQEQETQYF. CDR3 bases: TGTGCCAGCAGAACCCTTGGACAGGAACAAGAGACCCAGTACTTC.

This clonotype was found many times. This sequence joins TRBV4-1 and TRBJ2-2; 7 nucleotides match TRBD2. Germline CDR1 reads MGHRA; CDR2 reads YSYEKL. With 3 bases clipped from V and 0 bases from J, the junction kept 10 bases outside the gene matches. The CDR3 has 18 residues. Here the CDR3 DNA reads TGCGCCAGCAGCCACCTCCTAGCGGCTGTCTCGAACACCGGGGAGCTGTTTTTT. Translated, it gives CASSHLLAAVSNTGELFF.

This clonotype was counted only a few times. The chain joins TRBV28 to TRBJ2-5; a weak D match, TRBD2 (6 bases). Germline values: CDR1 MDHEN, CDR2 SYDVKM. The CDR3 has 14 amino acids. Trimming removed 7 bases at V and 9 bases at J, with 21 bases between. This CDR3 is CASKPSRDSQAQYF. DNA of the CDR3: TGTGCCAGCAAGCCAAGCCGGGACTCACAGGCCCAGTACTTC.

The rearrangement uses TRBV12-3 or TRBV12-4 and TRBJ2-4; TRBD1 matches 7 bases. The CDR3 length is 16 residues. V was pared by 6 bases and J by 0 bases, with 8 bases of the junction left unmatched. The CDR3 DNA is TGTGCCAGCAGCCATCGACAGGGACGAGCCAAAAACATTCAGTACTTC. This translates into CASSHRQGRAKNIQYF.

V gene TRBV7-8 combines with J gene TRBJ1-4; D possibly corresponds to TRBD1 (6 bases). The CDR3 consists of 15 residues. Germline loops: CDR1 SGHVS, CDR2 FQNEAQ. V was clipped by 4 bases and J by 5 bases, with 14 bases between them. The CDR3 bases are TGTGCCAGCAGCTATCAGGGGTTTCTCAATGAAAAACTGTTTTTT. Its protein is CASSYQGFLNEKLFF.

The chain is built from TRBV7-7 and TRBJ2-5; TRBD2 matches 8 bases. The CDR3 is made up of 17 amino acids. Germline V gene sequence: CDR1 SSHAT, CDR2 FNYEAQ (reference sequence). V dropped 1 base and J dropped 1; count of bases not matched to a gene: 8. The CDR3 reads CASSLGGTRNFQETQYF. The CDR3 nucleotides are TGTGCCAGCAGCTTAGGAGGGACTAGGAACTTCCAAGAGACCCAGTACTTC.

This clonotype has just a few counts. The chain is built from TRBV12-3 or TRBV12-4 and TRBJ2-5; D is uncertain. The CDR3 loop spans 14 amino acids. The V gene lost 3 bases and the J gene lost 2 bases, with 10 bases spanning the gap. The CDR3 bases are TGTGCCAGCAGTTTGAGGTTAATACAAGAGACCCAGTACTTC. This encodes CASSLRLIQETQYF.

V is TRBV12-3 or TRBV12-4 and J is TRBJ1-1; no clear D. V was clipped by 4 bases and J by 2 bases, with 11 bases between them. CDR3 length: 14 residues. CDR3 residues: CASSSPTINTEAFF. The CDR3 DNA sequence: TGTGCCAGCAGTTCCCCGACAATTAACACTGAAGCTTTCTTT.

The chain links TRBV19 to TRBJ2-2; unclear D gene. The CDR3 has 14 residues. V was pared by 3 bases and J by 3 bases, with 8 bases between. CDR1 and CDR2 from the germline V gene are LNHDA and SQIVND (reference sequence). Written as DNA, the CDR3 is TGTGCCAGTAGTATGTGGCGGTACACCGGGGAGCTGTTTTTT. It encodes CASSMWRYTGELFF.

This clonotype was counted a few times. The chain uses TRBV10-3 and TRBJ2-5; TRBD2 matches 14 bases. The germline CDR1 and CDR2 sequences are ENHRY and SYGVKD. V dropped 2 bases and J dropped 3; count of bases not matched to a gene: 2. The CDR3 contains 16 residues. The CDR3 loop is CAISEKGLAGEETQYF. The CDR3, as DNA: TGTGCCATCAGTGAGAAGGGACTAGCGGGGGAAGAGACCCAGTACTTC.

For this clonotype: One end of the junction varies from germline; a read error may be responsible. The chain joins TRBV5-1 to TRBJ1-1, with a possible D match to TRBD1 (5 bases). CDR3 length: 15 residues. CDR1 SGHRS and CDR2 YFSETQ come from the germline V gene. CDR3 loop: CASSVLQGGATEPFF. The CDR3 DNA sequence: TGCGCCAGCAGCGTCCTCCAGGGTGGCGCCACTGAACCTTTCTTT.

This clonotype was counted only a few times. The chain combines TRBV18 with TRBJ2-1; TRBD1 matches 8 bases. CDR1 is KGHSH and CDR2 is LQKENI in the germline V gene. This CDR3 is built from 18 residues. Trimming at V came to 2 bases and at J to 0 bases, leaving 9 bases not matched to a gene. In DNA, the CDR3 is TGTGCCAGCTCACCAGCGCCAGGGGGCTATGGCTCCTACAATGAGCAGTTCTTC. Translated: CASSPAPGGYGSYNEQFF. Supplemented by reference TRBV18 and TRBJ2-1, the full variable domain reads NAGVMQNPRHLVRRRGQEARLRCSPMKGHSHVYWYRQLPEEGLKFMVYLQKENIIDESGMPKERFSAEFPKEGPSILRIQQVVRGDSAAYFCASSPAPGGYGSYNEQFFGPGTRLTVL.

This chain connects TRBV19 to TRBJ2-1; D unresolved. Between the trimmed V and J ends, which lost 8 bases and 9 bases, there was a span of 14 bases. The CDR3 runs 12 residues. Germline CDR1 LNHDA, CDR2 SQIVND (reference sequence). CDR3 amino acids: CASCEGRSEQFF. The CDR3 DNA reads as TGTGCCAGTTGTGAAGGTAGAAGTGAGCAGTTCTTC.

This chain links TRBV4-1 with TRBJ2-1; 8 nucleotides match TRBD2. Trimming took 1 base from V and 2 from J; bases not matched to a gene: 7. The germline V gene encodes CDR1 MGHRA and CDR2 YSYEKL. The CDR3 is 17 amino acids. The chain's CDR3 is CASSQGSAGGAYNEQFF. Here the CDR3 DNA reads TGCGCCAGCAGCCAAGGTTCGGCGGGGGGCGCCTACAATGAGCAGTTCTTC.

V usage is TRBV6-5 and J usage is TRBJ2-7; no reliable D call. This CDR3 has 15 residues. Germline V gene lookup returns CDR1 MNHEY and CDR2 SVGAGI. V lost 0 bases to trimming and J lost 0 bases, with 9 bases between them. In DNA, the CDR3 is TGTGCCAGCAGTTACTCCCAGGTGCGCTCCTACGAGCAGTACTTC. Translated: CASSYSQVRSYEQYF.

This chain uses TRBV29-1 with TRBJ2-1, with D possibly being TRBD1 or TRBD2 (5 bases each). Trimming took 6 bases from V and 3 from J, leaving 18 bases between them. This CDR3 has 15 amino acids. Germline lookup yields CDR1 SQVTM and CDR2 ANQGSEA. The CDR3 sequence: CSVQKRRTSYNEQFF. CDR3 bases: TGCAGCGTCCAAAAACGGAGGACAAGCTACAATGAGCAGTTCTTC.

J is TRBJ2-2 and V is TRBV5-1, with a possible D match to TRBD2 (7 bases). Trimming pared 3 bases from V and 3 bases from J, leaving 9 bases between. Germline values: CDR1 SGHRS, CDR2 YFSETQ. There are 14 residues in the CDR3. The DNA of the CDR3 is TGCGCCAGCAGCTGGGGGGGCGACACCGGGGAGCTGTTTTTT. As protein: CASSWGGDTGELFF.

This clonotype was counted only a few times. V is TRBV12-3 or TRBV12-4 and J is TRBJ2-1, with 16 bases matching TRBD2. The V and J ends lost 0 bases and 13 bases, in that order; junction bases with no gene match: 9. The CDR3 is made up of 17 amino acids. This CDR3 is CASSLALGTSGGAVQFF. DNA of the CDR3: TGTGCCAGCAGTTTAGCGCTGGGGACTAGCGGGGGGGCTGTACAGTTCTTC.

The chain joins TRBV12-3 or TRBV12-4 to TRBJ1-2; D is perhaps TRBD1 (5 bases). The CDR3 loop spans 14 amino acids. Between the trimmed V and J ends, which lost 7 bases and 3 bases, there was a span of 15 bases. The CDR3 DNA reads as TGTGCCAGCACCCTTGGAGGGGATTACTATGGCTACACCTTC. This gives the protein CASTLGGDYYGYTF.